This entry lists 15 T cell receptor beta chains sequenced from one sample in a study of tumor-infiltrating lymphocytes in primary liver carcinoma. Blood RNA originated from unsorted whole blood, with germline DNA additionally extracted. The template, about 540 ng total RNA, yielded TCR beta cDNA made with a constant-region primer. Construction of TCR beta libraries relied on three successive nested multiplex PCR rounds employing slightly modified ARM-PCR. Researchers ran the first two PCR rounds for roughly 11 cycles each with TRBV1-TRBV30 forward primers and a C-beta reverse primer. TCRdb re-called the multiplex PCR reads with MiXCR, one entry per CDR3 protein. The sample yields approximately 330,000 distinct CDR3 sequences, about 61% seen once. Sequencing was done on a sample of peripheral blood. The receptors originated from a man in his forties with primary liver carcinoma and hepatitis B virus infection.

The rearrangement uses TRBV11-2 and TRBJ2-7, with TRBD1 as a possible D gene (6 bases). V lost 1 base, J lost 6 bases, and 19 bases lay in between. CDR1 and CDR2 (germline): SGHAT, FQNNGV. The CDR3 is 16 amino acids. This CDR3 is CASSLVTGLRGCEQYF. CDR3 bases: TGTGCCAGCAGCTTAGTCACAGGGTTAAGGGGTTGCGAGCAGTACTTC. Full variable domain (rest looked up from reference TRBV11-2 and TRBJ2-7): EAGVAQSPRYKIIEKRQSVAFWCNPISGHATLYWYQQILGQGPKLLIQFQNNGVVDDSQLPKDRFSAERLKGVDSTLKIQPAKLEDSAVYLCASSLVTGLRGCEQYFGPGTRLTVT.

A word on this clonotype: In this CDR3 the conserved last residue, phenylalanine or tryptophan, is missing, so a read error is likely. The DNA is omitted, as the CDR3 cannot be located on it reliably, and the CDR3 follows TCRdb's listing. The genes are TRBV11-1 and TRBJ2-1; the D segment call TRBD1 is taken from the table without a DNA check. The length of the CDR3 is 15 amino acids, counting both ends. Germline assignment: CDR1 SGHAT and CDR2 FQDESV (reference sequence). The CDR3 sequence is CASSLAGGRPDERFS.

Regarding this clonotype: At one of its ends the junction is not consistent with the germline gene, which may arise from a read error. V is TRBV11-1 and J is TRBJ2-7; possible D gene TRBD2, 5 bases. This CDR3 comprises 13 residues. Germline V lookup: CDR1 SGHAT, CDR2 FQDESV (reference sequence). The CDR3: CTSRVLATYEQYF. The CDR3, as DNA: TGTACCAGCCGTGTGCTAGCTACCTACGAGCAGTACTTC.

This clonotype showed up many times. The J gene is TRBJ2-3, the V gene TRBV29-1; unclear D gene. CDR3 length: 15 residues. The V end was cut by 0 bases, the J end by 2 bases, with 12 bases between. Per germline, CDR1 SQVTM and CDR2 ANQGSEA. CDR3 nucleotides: TGCAGCGTTGAAGAGTTCGGGCGGTCCACAGATACGCAGTATTTT. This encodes CSVEEFGRSTDTQYF.

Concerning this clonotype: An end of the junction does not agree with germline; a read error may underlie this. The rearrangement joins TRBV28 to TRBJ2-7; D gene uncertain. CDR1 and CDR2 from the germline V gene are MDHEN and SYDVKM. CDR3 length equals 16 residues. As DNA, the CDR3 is TGTGCCAGCACCTTAACGGCAGGCCTAACGCCCTACGGGCAGTACTTC. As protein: CASTLTAGLTPYGQYF. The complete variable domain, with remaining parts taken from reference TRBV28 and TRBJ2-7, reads DVKVTQSSRYLVKRTGEKVFLECVQDMDHENMFWYRQDPGLGLRLIYFSYDVKMKEKGDIPEGYSVSREKKERFSLILESASTNQTSMYLCASTLTAGLTPYGQYFGPGTRLTVT.

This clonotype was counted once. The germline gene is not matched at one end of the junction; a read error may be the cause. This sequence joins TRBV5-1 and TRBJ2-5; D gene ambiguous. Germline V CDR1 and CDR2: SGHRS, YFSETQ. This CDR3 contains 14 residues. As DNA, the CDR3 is TGCGCCAGCAGCTTGGGCTACAGACAAGGGACCCAGTACTTC. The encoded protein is CASSLGYRQGTQYF.

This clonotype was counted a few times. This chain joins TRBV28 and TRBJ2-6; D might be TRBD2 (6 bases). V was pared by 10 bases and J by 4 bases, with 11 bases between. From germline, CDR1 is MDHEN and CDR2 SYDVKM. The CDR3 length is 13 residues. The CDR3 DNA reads TGTGCCATGCTTGGGGGGGGGGCCAACGTCCTGACTTTC. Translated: CAMLGGGANVLTF.

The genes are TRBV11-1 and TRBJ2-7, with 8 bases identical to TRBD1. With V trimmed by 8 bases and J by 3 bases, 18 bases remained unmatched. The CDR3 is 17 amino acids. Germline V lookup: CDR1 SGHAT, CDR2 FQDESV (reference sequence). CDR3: CASCLKQGQEFIYEQYF. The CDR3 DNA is TGTGCCAGCTGCCTGAAACAGGGACAGGAGTTCATCTACGAGCAGTACTTC.

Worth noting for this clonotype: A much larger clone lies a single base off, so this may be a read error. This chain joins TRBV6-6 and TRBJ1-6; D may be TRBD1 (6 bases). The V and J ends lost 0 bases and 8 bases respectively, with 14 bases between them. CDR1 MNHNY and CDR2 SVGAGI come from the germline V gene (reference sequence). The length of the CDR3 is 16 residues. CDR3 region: CASSYSSQGRDSPLHF. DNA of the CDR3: TGTGCCAGCAGTTACTCGTCGCAGGGGCGGGATTCACCCCTCCACTTT.

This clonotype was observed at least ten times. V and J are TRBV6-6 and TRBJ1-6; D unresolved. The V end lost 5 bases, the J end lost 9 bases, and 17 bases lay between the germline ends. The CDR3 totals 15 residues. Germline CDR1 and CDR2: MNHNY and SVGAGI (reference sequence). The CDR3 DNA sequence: TGTGCCAGCAGTCCCTCGGTCGAACGGAGTTCACCCCTCCACTTT. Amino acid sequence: CASSPSVERSSPLHF.

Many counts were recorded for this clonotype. CDR3 coding DNA: TGTGCCAGCAGCTTAGTCGAGGGGAATTTAAATACGCAGTATTTT. Translation gives CASSLVEGNLNTQYF. The chain links TRBV11-2 to TRBJ2-3, with D perhaps TRBD1 or TRBD2 (5 bases each). V lost 1 base and J lost 7, with 15 bases in between. This CDR3 comprises 15 residues. Germline assignment: CDR1 SGHAT and CDR2 FQNNGV.

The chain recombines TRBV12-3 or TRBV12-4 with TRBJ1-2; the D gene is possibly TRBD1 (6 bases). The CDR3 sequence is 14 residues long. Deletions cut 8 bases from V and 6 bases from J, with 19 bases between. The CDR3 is CASVYLGGDNGYTF. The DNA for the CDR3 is TGTGCCAGCGTTTATTTAGGGGGGGACAATGGCTACACCTTC.

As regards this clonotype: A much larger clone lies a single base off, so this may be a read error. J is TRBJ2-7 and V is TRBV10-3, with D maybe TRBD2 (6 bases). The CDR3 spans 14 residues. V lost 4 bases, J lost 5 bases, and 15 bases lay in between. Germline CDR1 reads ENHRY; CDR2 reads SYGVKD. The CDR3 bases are TGTGCCATCAGTGTTGTAGCGGATTCCCACGAGCAGTACTTC. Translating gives CAISVVADSHEQYF.

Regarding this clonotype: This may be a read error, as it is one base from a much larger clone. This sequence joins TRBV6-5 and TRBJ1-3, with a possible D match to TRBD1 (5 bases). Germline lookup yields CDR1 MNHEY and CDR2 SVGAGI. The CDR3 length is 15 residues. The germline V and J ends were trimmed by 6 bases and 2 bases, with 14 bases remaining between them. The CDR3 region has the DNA TGTGCCAGCAGCCGAGAACGGGGGGCTGGAAACACCATATATTTT. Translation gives CASSRERGAGNTIYF.

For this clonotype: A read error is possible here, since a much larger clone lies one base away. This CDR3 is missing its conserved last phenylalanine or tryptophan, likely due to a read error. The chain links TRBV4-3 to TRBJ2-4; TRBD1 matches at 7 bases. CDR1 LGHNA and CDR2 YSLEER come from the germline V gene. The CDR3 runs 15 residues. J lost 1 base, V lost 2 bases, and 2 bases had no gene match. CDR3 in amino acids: CASSQNRGAKNIQYI. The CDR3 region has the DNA TGCGCCAGCAGCCAAAACAGGGGTGCCAAAAACATTCAGTACATC.